One TCR beta chain is described in this entry. What it binds is not known. CDR1 and CDR2 (germline): SQVTM, ANQGSEA. CDR3 length: 14 residues. V lost 4 bases, J lost 2 bases, and 15 bases lay in between. The sample comes from a study of identical twins. Broader study findings: Compared with models, monozygotic twins showed more out-of-frame TCR alpha sharing. Cord blood beta clonotypes that were abundant carried fewer insertions, and memory repertoires showed no such trend.

MiXCR, run by TCRdb on the 5' RACE reads, gives a single entry per CDR3 protein. The sample lists roughly 570,000 distinct CDR3 sequences; around 9.6% were seen once. In addition, the sample was reused for a study of yellow fever vaccine responses in identical twins.

This TCR derives from a woman aged 18-29 years in good health. The chain combines TRBV29-1 with TRBJ2-7; D is uncertain. Sequencing used PBMCs. The CDR3 loop is CSVGSRARTYEQYF. Written as DNA, the CDR3 is TGCAGCGTTGGGTCAAGAGCCAGGACCTACGAGCAGTACTTC.